Listed below are T cell receptor beta chains from one sample, sequenced in a study of blood T cell repertoires in COVID-19. This table comes from immunoSEQ multiplex PCR, and its TCRdb copy is limited to in-frame clones, with some not included. The sample has 200,000 to 250,000 clones, less than 90% seen once. Sequenced: PBMCs or T cells enriched from blood (not recorded which). These receptors came from a woman in her forties or fifties in a cohort exposed to, infected with or recovered from COVID-19 (not recorded which). Each CDR3 is given with its conserved first and last residue. The D gene is left open where the match is weak. Size values are once, few and many counts, or a class for expanded clones, and some rows have none.

abundance	v_gene	j_gene	d_gene	CDR3aa	CDR3nt
.	TRBV11-2	TRBJ1-2	TRBD1	CASSLGTGASGYTF	TGTGCCAGCAGCTTAGGGACAGGAGCAAGTGGCTACACCTTC
.	TRBV21-1	TRBJ1-2	.	CASRPGWRGYGYTF	TGTGCCAGCAGACCAGGGTGGAGGGGCTATGGCTACACCTTC
.	TRBV9	TRBJ2-5	.	CASSVRGETQYF	TGTGCCAGCAGCGTTCGAGGGGAGACCCAGTACTTC
.	TRBV10-2	TRBJ1-1	.	CASRAPLHTEAFF	TGCGCCAGCAGGGCTCCCCTCCACACTGAAGCTTTCTTT
.	TRBV12-3/TRBV12-4	TRBJ1-2	.	CASSLRRVDGYTF	TGTGCCAGCAGTTTGAGGAGAGTGGATGGCTACACCTTC
.	TRBV5-1	TRBJ1-1	.	CASSLELGAEAFF	TGCGCCAGCAGCTTGGAGTTGGGCGCTGAAGCTTTCTTT
.	TRBV7-2	TRBJ1-5	.	CASSRDRNNQPQHF	TGTGCCAGCAGCAGAGACAGGAACAATCAGCCCCAGCATTTT
.	TRBV4-3	TRBJ1-5	.	CASSHRDTGPQPQHF	TGCGCCAGCAGCCACCGGGACACAGGCCCCCAGCCCCAGCATTTT
.	TRBV6-5	TRBJ2-5	.	CASRGGAEETQYF	TGTGCCAGCAGAGGGGGGGCCGAAGAGACCCAGTACTTC
.	TRBV7-2	TRBJ1-5	.	CASSQQGPLPNQPQHF	TGTGCCAGCAGCCAGCAGGGGCCTCTCCCTAATCAGCCCCAGCATTTT
.	TRBV2	TRBJ2-1	TRBD2	CASRLGLGEQFF	TGTGCCAGCAGGCTCGGACTAGGTGAGCAGTTCTTC
few	TRBV4-1	TRBJ1-5	TRBD1	CASSQDSRGGTGGQPQHF	TGCGCCAGCAGCCAAGATTCCCGAGGAGGGACAGGGGGCCAGCCCCAGCATTTT
few	TRBV7-9	TRBJ1-1	TRBD1	CASSSLIRGRIWTEAFF	TGTGCCAGCAGCTCCCTCATCAGGGGGCGAATTTGGACTGAAGCTTTCTTT
.	TRBV27	TRBJ2-5	TRBD2	CASKLAGGRGPQYF	TGTGCCAGCAAGTTAGCGGGGGGCCGGGGGCCCCAGTACTTC
few	TRBV7-6	TRBJ2-7	TRBD1	CASSLDGTGPYEQYF	TGTGCCAGCAGCTTAGACGGGACAGGTCCCTACGAGCAGTACTTC
.	TRBV5-4	TRBJ2-7	.	CASSLNRDSSYEQYF	TGTGCCAGCAGCTTAAACCGAGACAGCTCCTACGAGCAGTACTTC
.	TRBV19	TRBJ2-7	TRBD1	CASSMGQGVWEQYF	TGTGCCAGTAGTATGGGGCAGGGGGTTTGGGAGCAGTACTTC
.	TRBV5-1	TRBJ2-5	TRBD1	CASSSGTGNQETQYF	TGCGCCAGCAGCTCGGGGACAGGGAACCAAGAGACCCAGTACTTC
.	TRBV5-4	TRBJ1-1	.	CASSLGGFAKRSTEAFF	TGTGCCAGCAGCTTGGGAGGGTTCGCAAAAAGGAGCACTGAAGCTTTCTTT
.	TRBV4-3	TRBJ2-1	.	CASSQEARTSDEQFF	TGCGCCAGCAGCCAAGAGGCCAGGACAAGCGATGAGCAGTTCTTC
.	TRBV12-3/TRBV12-4	TRBJ2-2	.	CATSYGTGELFF	TGTGCCACCAGTTACGGTACCGGGGAGCTGTTTTTT
.	TRBV28	TRBJ1-1	.	CASSLFGQGGVNTEAFF	TGTGCCAGCAGTTTATTCGGTCAGGGCGGAGTGAACACTGAAGCTTTCTTT
.	TRBV21-1	TRBJ2-3	.	CASTTSGGSTDTQYF	TGTGCCAGCACCACTAGCGGGGGCAGCACAGATACGCAGTATTTT
many	TRBV27	TRBJ2-1	TRBD2	CASSSGRLAGYNEQFF	TGTGCCAGCAGTTCTGGGCGACTAGCGGGGTACAATGAGCAGTTCTTC
once	TRBV2	TRBJ1-2	.	CASSEARVYGYTF	TGTGCCAGCAGTGAAGCGAGGGTGTATGGCTACACCTTC
.	TRBV5-1	TRBJ1-4	TRBD1	CASSLGTGEEKLFF	TGCGCCAGCAGCTTAGGGACAGGAGAAGAAAAGCTGTTTTTT
.	TRBV3-1/TRBV3-2	TRBJ1-1	TRBD1	CASSLGQGGSFF	TGTGCCAGCAGCCTCGGACAGGGAGGATCTTTCTTT
.	TRBV9	TRBJ2-2	TRBD2	CASTFAGGFTGELFF	TGTGCCAGCACCTTCGCGGGGGGTTTCACCGGGGAGCTGTTTTTT
.	TRBV7-8	TRBJ1-2	TRBD1	CASSSGTDYGYTF	TGTGCCAGCAGCAGTGGGACAGACTATGGCTACACCTTC
.	TRBV13	TRBJ1-1	TRBD1	CASSLGGQMNTEAFF	TGTGCCAGCAGCTTAGGGGGACAGATGAACACTGAAGCTTTCTTT
.	TRBV24-1	TRBJ1-5	.	CATSDPRLGQGPQHF	TGTGCCACCAGTGATCCCCGGTTGGGTCAGGGGCCCCAGCATTTT
.	TRBV5-1	TRBJ1-2	TRBD1	CASSQETGGRLYF	TGCGCCAGCAGCCAAGAAACAGGGGGTCGTTTATACTTC
once	TRBV2	TRBJ2-1	TRBD2	CASSVLRRGDNEQFF	TGTGCCAGCAGTGTTTTACGGCGGGGGGACAATGAGCAGTTCTTC
.	TRBV5-5	TRBJ1-6	.	CASSRRIVGGGFVPLHF	TGTGCCAGCAGCAGGAGGATTGTTGGAGGCGGCTTTGTTCCCCTCCACTTT
.	TRBV9	TRBJ2-3	TRBD1	CASSVGTGRGTDTQYF	TGTGCCAGCAGCGTTGGGACAGGGAGAGGCACAGATACGCAGTATTTT
.	TRBV19	TRBJ1-2	TRBD1	CASSISQDRNGYTF	TGTGCCAGTAGTATTTCCCAGGACAGGAATGGCTACACCTTC
.	TRBV18	TRBJ1-1	TRBD1	CASSTWDRRSGTEAFF	TGTGCCAGCTCAACCTGGGACAGGAGGTCGGGCACTGAAGCTTTCTTT
few	TRBV18	TRBJ2-7	TRBD2	CASSPGGGAYEQYF	TGTGCCAGCTCACCAGGGGGGGGTGCCTACGAGCAGTACTTC
.	TRBV18	TRBJ1-1	.	CASSPQGTHTEAFF	TGTGCCAGCTCACCTCAGGGAACCCACACTGAAGCTTTCTTT
few	TRBV5-8	TRBJ1-5	.	CASSLERTALNQPQHF	TGTGCCAGCAGCTTGGAACGGACAGCTCTCAATCAGCCCCAGCATTTT
.	TRBV11-3	TRBJ1-2	.	CASSFAMNLPCTF	TGTGCCAGCAGCTTTGCGATGAACCTGCCATGCACCTTC
.	TRBV14	TRBJ1-1	.	CASSLVYTEAFF	TGTGCCAGCAGCCTCGTGTACACTGAAGCTTTCTTT
once	TRBV5-4	TRBJ2-1	TRBD2	CASSQKTSGGLNEQFF	TGTGCCAGCAGCCAGAAGACTAGCGGGGGTTTGAATGAGCAGTTCTTC
.	TRBV9	TRBJ1-2	.	CASSVQGNYGYTF	TGTGCCAGCAGCGTACAGGGGAACTATGGCTACACCTTC
.	TRBV5-1	TRBJ1-1	.	CASSTLQGVNTEAFF	TGCGCCAGCAGCACCCTCCAAGGGGTGAACACTGAAGCTTTCTTT
.	TRBV6-1	TRBJ1-5	.	CASSEGRGANQPQHF	TGTGCCAGCAGTGAGGGCAGGGGAGCCAATCAGCCCCAGCATTTT
.	TRBV30	TRBJ1-6	TRBD1	CAWIEDRVVSPLHF	TGTGCCTGGATTGAAGACAGGGTGGTCTCACCCCTCCACTTT
.	TRBV6-5	TRBJ1-1	TRBD1	CASSYRTGDTEAFF	TGTGCCAGCAGTTACCGCACAGGGGACACTGAAGCTTTCTTT
.	TRBV4-3	TRBJ2-5	.	CASSQEWLAQETQYF	TGCGCCAGCAGCCAAGAATGGCTAGCCCAAGAGACCCAGTACTTC
.	TRBV10-1	TRBJ2-7	TRBD2	CASSEAGGTREQYF	TGCGCCAGCAGTGAAGCGGGGGGGACTCGGGAGCAGTACTTC
.	TRBV28	TRBJ1-2	TRBD1	CATRTGDFGYTF	TGTGCCACCCGGACAGGGGATTTCGGCTACACCTTC
.	TRBV6-5	TRBJ1-1	TRBD1	CASSYSRQGLEAFF	TGTGCCAGCAGTTACTCGCGACAGGGTCTTGAAGCTTTCTTT
.	TRBV2	TRBJ2-5	TRBD1	CATVKDRVQSTKETQYF	TGTGCCACCGTAAAGGACAGGGTTCAATCGACGAAAGAGACCCAGTACTTC
.	TRBV27	TRBJ1-6	TRBD1	CASSLWTGGGSPLHF	TGTGCCAGCAGTTTATGGACAGGGGGCGGATCACCCCTCCACTTT
.	TRBV12-3/TRBV12-4	TRBJ1-2	TRBD1	CASSLGQGYTF	TGTGCCAGCAGTTTGGGACAGGGCTACACCTTC
.	TRBV11-2	TRBJ2-7	.	CASSLVPSGLSYEQYF	TGTGCCAGCAGCTTAGTACCCAGCGGGCTGTCCTACGAGCAGTACTTC
.	TRBV27	TRBJ2-5	TRBD2	CASRLAGGPRETQYF	TGTGCCAGCCGATTAGCGGGGGGGCCAAGAGAGACCCAGTACTTC